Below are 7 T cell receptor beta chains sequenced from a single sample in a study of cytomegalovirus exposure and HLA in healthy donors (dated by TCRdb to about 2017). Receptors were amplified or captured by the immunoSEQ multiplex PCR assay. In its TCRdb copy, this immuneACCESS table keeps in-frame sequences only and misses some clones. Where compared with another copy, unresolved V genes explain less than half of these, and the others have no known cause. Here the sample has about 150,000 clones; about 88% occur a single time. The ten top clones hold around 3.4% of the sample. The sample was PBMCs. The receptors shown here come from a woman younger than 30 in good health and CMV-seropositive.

The CDR3 loop is CASSPTRDETQYF. DNA of the CDR3: TGTGCCAGCTCACCAACCCGGGATGAGACCCAGTACTTC. The chain combines TRBV18 with TRBJ2-5; the D gene is possibly TRBD2 (5 bases). Germline-derived CDR1 and CDR2 are KGHSH and LQKENI. V was pared by 2 bases and J by 5 bases, with 9 bases between. The CDR3 has 13 amino acids.

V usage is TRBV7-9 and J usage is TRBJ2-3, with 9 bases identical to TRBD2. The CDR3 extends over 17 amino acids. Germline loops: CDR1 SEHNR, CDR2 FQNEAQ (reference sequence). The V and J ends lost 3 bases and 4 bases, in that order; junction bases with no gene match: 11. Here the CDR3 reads CASSFRAGGSSPDTQYF. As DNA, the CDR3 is TGTGCCAGCAGCTTTCGGGCGGGAGGGTCGTCCCCAGATACGCAGTATTTT.

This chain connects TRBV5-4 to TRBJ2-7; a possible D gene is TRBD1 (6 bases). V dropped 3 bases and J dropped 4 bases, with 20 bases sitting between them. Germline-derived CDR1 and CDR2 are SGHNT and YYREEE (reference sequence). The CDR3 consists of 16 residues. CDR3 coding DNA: TGTGCCAGCAGCTCTTTCTCCGGGACAAGACCTTACGAGCAGTACTTC. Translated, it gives CASSSFSGTRPYEQYF.

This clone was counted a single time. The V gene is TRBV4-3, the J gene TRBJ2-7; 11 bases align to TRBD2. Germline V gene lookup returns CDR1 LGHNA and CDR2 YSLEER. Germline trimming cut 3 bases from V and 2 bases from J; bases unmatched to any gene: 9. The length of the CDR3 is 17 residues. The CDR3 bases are TGCGCCAGCAGCCAGGATAAATTAGCGGGAGGGGCCTACGAGCAGTACTTC. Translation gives CASSQDKLAGGAYEQYF.

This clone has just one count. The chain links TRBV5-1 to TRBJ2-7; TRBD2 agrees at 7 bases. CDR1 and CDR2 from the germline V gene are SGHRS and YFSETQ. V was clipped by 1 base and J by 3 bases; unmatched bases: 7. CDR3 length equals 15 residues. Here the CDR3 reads CASSLSPSGNYEQYF. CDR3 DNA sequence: TGCGCCAGCAGCTTGAGTCCTAGCGGCAACTACGAGCAGTACTTC.

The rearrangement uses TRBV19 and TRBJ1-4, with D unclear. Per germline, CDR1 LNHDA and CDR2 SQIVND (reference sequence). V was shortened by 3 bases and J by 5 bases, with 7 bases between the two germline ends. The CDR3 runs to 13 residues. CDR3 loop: CASSIRLNEKLFF. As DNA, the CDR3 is TGTGCCAGTAGTATTCGGTTGAATGAAAAACTGTTTTTT.

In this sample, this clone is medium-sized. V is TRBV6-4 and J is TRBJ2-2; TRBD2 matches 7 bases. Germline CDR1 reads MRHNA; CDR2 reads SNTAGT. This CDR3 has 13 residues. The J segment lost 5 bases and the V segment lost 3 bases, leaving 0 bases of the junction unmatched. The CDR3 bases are TGTGCCAGCAGTGAGCGGGAGACCGGGGAGCTGTTTTTT. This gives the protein CASSERETGELFF.